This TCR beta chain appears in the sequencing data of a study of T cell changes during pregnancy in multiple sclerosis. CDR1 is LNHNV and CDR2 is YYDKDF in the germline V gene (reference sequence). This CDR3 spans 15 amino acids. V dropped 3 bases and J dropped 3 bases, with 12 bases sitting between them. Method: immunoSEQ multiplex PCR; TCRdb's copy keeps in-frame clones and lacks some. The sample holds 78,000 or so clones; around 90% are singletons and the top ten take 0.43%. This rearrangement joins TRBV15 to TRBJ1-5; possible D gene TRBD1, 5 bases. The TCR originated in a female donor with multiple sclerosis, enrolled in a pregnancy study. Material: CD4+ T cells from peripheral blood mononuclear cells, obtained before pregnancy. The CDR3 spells CATSSLDRLNQPQHF. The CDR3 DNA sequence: TGTGCCACCAGCAGTCTAGACAGACTCAATCAGCCCCAGCATTTT.